This is a list of T cell receptor beta chains from one sample in a study of blood T cell repertoires in COVID-19. Profiled with immunoSEQ multiplex PCR; TCRdb holds only in-frame clones, not every one. Among about 300,000 clones, roughly nine tenths were seen once, and the ten largest hold approximately 2.9%. The sample taken for sequencing was PBMCs or T cells enriched from blood (not recorded which). The source of these receptors is a woman aged 50 to 65 who had been exposed to COVID-19. Both conserved end residues are part of each CDR3. D genes are given only for firm matches. The listing skips clone size in some rows; elsewhere it reads once, few, many or a size class.

>.|TRBJ1-6|.|TRBV3-1/TRBV3-2
CASNVAGSPLHF
TGTGCCAGCAACGTAGCTGGGTCACCCCTCCACTTT
>.|TRBJ2-1|.|TRBV5-1
CASSLGGNRQNEQFF
TGCGCCAGCAGCTTGGGGGGAAACAGACAGAATGAGCAGTTCTTC
>.|TRBJ1-4|.|TRBV5-1
CASSLGSLSEKLFF
TGCGCCAGCAGCCTCGGGTCGCTGAGTGAAAAACTGTTTTTT
>.|TRBJ2-5|.|TRBV15
CATSRDIVKMETQYF
TGTGCCACCAGCAGGGACATCGTGAAGATGGAGACCCAGTACTTC
>.|TRBJ1-1|once|TRBV21-1
CASSEKGALNTEAFF
TGTGCCAGCAGCGAGAAGGGGGCCTTGAACACTGAAGCTTTCTTT
>TRBD1|TRBJ1-2|.|TRBV2
CASTPRTGGHGYTF
TGTGCCAGCACTCCCCGCACAGGGGGCCATGGCTACACCTTC
>.|TRBJ2-1|.|TRBV13
CASSSLPGGQFFF
TGTGCCAGCAGCTCCCTCCCGGGGGGCCAATTTTTCTTC
>TRBD1|TRBJ1-3|.|TRBV19
CASTTRTGALSGNTIYF
TGTGCCAGTACTACACGGACAGGGGCGCTCTCTGGAAACACCATATATTTT
>.|TRBJ2-1|.|TRBV4-1
CASSQVIRGEQFF
TGCGCCAGCAGCCAAGTGATTCGCGGGGAGCAGTTCTTC
>.|TRBJ1-4|.|TRBV5-6
CASSLGLAHEKLFF
TGTGCCAGCAGCTTGGGCCTGGCTCATGAAAAACTGTTTTTT
>TRBD1|TRBJ1-6|.|TRBV28
CASSSLGLTGGGSPLHF
TGTGCCAGCAGTTCACTAGGACTGACAGGGGGAGGTTCACCCCTCCACTTT